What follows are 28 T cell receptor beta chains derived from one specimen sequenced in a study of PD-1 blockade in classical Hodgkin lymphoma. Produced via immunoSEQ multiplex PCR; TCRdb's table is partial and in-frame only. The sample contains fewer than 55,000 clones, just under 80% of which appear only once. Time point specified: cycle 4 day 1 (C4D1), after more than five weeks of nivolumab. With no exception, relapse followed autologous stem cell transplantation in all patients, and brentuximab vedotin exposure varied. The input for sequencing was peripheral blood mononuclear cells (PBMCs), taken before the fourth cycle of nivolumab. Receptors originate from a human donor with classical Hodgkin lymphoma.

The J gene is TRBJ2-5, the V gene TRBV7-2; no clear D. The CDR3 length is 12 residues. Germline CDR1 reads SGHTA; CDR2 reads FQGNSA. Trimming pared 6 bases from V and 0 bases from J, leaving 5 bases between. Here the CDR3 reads CASSTYQETQYF. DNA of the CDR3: TGTGCCAGCAGTACCTACCAAGAGACCCAGTACTTC.

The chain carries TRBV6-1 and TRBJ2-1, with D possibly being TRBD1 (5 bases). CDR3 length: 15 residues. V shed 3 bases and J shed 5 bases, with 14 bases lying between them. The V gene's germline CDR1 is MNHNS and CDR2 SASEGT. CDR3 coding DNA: TGTGCCAGCAGTGACTTGGCAGGGTCTCACAATGAGCAGTTCTTC. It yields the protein CASSDLAGSHNEQFF.

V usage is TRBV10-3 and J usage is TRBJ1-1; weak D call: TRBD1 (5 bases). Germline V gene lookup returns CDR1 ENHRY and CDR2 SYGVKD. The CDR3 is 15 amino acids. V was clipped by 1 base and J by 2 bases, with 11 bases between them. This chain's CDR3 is CAISEWETVNTEAFF. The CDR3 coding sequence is TGTGCCATCAGTGAGTGGGAGACAGTTAACACTGAAGCTTTCTTT.

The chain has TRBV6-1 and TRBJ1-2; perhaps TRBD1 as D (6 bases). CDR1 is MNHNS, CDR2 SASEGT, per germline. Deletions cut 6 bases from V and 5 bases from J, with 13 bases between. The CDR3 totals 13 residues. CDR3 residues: CASRVDRRYGYTF. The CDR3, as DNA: TGTGCCAGCAGGGTGGACAGAAGATATGGCTACACCTTC.

The CDR3 region has the DNA TGTGCCAGCAGCGGGCCGACTAGCGGGGGGCAAGAGACCCAGTACTTC. This translates into CASSGPTSGGQETQYF. This chain uses TRBV9 with TRBJ2-5; 13 bases fit TRBD2. Germline assignment: CDR1 SGDLS and CDR2 YYNGEE. V shed 3 bases, J shed 2 bases, and the junction held 4 bases outside the gene matches. There are 16 residues in the CDR3.

The CDR3 coding sequence is TGTGCCAGTAACAGGGGGCAAGGAGATACGCAGTATTTT. Residues: CASNRGQGDTQYF. The chain uses TRBV25-1 and TRBJ2-3; 9 bases align to TRBD1. The CDR3 spans 13 residues. V lost 9 bases, J lost 5 bases, and 6 bases stayed unmatched. Looked up from germline, CDR1 is MGHDK and CDR2 is SYGVNS.

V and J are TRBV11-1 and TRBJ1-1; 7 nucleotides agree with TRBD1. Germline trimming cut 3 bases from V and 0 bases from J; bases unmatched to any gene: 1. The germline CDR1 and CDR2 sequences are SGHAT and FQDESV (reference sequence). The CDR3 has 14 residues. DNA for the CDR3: TGTGCCAGCAGCTTTGACAGGGTGAACACTGAAGCTTTCTTT. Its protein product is CASSFDRVNTEAFF.

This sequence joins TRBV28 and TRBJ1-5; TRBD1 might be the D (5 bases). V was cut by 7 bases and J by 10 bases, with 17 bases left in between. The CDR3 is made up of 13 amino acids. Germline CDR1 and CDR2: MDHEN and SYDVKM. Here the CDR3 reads CASTPMGGGPQHF. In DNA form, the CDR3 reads TGTGCCAGCACCCCCATGGGGGGAGGACCCCAGCATTTT.

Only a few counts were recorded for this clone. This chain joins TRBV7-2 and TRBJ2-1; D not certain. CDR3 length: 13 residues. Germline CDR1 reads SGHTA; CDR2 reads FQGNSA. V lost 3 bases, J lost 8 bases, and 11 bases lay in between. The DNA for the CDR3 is TGTGCCAGCAGCTTTGAATCCGGGTATGAGCAGTTCTTC. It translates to CASSFESGYEQFF.

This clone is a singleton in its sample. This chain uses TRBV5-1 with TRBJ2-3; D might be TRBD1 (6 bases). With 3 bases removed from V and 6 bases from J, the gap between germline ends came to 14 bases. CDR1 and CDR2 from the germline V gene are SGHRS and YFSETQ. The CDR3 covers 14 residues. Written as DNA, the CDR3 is TGCGCCAGCAGCTACAGGGATTCCACGGATACGCAGTATTTT. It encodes CASSYRDSTDTQYF.

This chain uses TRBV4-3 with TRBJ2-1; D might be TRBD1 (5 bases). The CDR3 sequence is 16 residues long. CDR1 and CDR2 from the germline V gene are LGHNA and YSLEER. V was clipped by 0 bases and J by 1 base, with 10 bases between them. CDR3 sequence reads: CASSQEGVASYNEQFF. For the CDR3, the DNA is TGCGCCAGCAGCCAAGAAGGGGTTGCGTCCTACAATGAGCAGTTCTTC.

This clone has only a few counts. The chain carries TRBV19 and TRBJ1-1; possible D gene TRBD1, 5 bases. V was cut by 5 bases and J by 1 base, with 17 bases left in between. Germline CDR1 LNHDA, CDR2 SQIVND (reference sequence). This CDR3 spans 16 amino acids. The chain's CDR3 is CASSLGPTGGNTEAFF. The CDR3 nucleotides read TGTGCCAGTAGTCTAGGCCCTACTGGGGGGAACACTGAAGCTTTCTTT.

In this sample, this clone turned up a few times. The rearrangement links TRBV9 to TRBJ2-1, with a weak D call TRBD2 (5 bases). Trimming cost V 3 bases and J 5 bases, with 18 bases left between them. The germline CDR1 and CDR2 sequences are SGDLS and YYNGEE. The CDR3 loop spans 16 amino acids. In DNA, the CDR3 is TGTGCCAGCAGCGAGATAACCCACGGGGTTCACAATGAGCAGTTCTTC. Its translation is CASSEITHGVHNEQFF.

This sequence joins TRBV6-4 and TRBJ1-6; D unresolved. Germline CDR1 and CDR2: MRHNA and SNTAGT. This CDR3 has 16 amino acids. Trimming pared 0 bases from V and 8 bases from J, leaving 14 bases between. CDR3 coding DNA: TGTGCCAGCAGTGACTCGGCTCCCCGGGTGGATTCACCCCTCCACTTT. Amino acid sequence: CASSDSAPRVDSPLHF.

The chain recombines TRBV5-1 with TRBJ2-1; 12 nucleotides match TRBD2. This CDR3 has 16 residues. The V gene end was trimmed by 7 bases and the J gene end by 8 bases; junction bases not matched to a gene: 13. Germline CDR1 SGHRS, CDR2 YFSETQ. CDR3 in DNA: TGCGCCAGCGACCGCGGCGGACTAGCGGGGTCCGATGAGCAGTTCTTC. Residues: CASDRGGLAGSDEQFF.

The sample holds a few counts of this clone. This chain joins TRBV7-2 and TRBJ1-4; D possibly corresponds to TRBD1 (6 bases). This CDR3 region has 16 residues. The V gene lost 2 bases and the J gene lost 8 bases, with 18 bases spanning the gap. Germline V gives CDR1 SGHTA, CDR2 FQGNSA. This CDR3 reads CASSLMGGALGEKLFF. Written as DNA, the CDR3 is TGTGCCAGCAGCTTAATGGGGGGCGCTTTAGGCGAAAAACTGTTTTTT. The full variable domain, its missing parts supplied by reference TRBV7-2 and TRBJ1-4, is GAGVSQSPSNKVTEKGKDVELRCDPISGHTALYWYRQSLGQGLEFLIYFQGNSAPDKSGLPSDRFSAERTGGSVSTLTIQRTQQEDSAVYLCASSLMGGALGEKLFFGSGTQLSVL.

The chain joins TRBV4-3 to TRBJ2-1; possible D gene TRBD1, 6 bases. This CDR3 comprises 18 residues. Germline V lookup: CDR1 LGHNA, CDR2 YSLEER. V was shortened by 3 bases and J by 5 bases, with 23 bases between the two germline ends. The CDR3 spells CASSHLTHRDGPHNEQFF. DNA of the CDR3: TGCGCCAGCAGCCACCTCACACACAGGGACGGCCCTCACAATGAGCAGTTCTTC.

The CDR3, as DNA: TGTGCCAGTAGCCTACAGGGGCAGTCTGGAAACACCATATATTTT. It is translated as CASSLQGQSGNTIYF. The chain employs TRBV2 and TRBJ1-3; 7 nucleotides agree with TRBD1. Germline lookup yields CDR1 SNHLY and CDR2 FYNNEI. V dropped 9 bases and J dropped 1; count of bases not matched to a gene: 9. This CDR3 spans 15 amino acids. The entire variable domain, with the rest obtained from reference TRBV2 and TRBJ1-3, is as follows: EPEVTQTPSHQVTQMGQEVILRCVPISNHLYFYWYRQILGQKVEFLVSFYNNEISEKSEIFDDQFSVERPDGSNFTLKIRSTKLEDSAMYFCASSLQGQSGNTIYFGEGSWLTVV.

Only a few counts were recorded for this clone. CDR3: CASSRGGAGPGELFF. Here the CDR3 DNA reads TGTGCCAGCAGTCGCGGGGGGGCCGGTCCCGGGGAGCTGTTTTTT. V usage is TRBV9 and J usage is TRBJ2-2; 9 nucleotides agree with TRBD2. From germline, CDR1 is SGDLS and CDR2 YYNGEE. Losses at the gene ends were 5 bases for V and 6 bases for J; bases not matched to a gene: 8. The CDR3 sequence is 15 residues long.

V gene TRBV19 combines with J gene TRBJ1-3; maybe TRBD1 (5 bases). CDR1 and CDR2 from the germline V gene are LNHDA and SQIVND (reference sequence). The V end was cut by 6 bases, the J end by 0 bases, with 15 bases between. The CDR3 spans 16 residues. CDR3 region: CASSWAGDHSGNTIYF. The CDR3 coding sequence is TGTGCCAGTAGCTGGGCGGGGGACCACTCTGGAAACACCATATATTTT.

The CDR3 DNA follows: TGTGCCAGCAGCCATTCATCGGGGTGGGACATTCAGTACTTC. It yields the protein CASSHSSGWDIQYF. The chain combines TRBV14 with TRBJ2-4, with TRBD2 as a possible D gene (5 bases). V lost 3 bases, J lost 8 bases, and 14 bases lay in between. In germline, CDR1 is SGHDN, CDR2 FVKESK. The length of the CDR3 is 14 residues.

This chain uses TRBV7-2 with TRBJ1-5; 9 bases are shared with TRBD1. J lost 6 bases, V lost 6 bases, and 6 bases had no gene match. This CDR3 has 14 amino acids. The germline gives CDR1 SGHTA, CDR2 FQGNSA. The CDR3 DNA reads TGTGCCAGCAGACGGACAGGGGCGGGTCAGCCCCAGCATTTT. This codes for CASRRTGAGQPQHF.

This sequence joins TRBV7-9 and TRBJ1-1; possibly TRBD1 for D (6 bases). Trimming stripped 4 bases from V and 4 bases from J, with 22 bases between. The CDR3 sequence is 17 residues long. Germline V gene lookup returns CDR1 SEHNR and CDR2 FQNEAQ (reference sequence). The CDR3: CASSSPGESTLVTEAFF. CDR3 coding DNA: TGTGCCAGCAGCTCCCCAGGGGAGTCTACGTTGGTCACTGAAGCTTTCTTT.

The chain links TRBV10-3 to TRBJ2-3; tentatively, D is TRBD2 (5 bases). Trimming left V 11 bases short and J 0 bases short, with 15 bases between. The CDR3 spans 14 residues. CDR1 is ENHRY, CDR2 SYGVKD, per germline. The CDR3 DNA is TGTGCCGCCAAGCAGTCGGGGAGCACAGATACGCAGTATTTT. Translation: CAAKQSGSTDTQYF.

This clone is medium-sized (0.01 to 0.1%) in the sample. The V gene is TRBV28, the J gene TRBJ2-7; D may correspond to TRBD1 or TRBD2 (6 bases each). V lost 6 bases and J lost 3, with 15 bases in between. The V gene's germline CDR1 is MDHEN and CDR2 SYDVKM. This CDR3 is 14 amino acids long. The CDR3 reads CASSPVGGHYEQYF. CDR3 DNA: TGTGCCAGCAGCCCCGTGGGGGGACACTACGAGCAGTACTTC.

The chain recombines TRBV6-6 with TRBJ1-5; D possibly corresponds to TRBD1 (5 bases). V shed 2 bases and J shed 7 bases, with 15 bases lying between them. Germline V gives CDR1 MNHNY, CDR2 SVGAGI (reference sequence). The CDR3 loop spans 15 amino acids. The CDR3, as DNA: TGTGCCAGCAGTTACGTCCGGGGGTCCCGGCAGCCCCAGCATTTT. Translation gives CASSYVRGSRQPQHF.

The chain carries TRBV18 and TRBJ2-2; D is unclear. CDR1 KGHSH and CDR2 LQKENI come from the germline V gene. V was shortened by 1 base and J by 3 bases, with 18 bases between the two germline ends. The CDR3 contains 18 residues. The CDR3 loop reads CASSPRPKSWVDTGELFF. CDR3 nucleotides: TGTGCCAGCTCACCACGACCCAAATCGTGGGTGGACACCGGGGAGCTGTTTTTT.

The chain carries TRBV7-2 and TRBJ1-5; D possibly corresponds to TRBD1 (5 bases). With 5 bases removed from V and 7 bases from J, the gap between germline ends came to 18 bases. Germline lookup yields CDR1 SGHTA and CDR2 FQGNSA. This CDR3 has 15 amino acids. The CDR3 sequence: CASSVSYGGDQPQHF. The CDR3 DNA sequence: TGTGCCAGCAGCGTAAGCTACGGGGGGGACCAGCCCCAGCATTTT.